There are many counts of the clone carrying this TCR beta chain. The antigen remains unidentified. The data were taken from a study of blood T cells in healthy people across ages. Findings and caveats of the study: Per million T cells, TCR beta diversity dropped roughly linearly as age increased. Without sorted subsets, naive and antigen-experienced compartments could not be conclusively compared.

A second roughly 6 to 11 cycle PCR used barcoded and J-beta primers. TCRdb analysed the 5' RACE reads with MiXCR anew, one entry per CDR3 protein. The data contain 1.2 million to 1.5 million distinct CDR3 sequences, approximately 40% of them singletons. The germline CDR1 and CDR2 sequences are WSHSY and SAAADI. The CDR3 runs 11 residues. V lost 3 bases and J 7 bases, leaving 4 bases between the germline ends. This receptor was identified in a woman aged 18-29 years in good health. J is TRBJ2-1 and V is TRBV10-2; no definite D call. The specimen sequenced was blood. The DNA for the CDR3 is TGCGCCAGCAGTGAACCGAATGAGCAGTTCTTC. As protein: CASSEPNEQFF.